This T cell receptor beta chain stems from a study of cytomegalovirus exposure and HLA in healthy donors (dated by TCRdb to the late 2010s). Study-level background: According to an earlier analysis of 550 to 750 of the donors, about 179 million T cells yielded 100 million or so unique TCR beta sequences and roughly 280 Gb of sequence data. About 280 gigabases of sequencing data and 70 million to 100 million unique TCR sequences were included in an early release covering several hundred HLA-typed donors. Of the 350 to 400 genotyped donors, 65% to 90% fell in the genetic ancestry cluster associated with self-reported Caucasian donors. The study aimed to test whether cataloging public T cell receptors could reveal signatures of past pathogen exposure. Using immunosequencing, the study profiled T cell repertoires from 500 to 800 subjects and related those repertoires to cytomegalovirus serostatus. A separate validation cohort of roughly 130 different subjects was used in addition to the 666-subject first cohort. The study combined high-throughput TCR immunosequencing, statistical association of individual TCRs with disease status, and machine learning to predict cytomegalovirus infection status. A later analysis re-analyzed previously published TCR beta repertoires from 600 to 850 donors and added high-resolution HLA genotyping to study TCR occurrence patterns. Rather than using new phenotypic data, the later analysis identified candidate immune exposures from TCR beta sequences and from how often those sequences occurred across donors. In an earlier analysis of 550 to 700 of the donors, high-throughput TCR beta sequencing was used to judge whether each TCR beta V gene segment behaved as functional or pseudogenic. Donor age, sex, ethnicity and CMV serostatus were compiled together with the repertoire data. A later genetic analysis took genome-wide SNP genotypes for about three fifths of the 666 donors and used that subset as a discovery cohort. Every discovery cohort repertoire had been produced on one sequencing platform. HLA typing included class I and class II loci at four-digit resolution. The number of typed donors differed by locus: roughly 629-640 for A, B, C, DRB1 and DQB1; 522 for DQA1; 606 for DPA1; and around 490 for DPB1. About five DR-DQ haplotypes were treated as single units for association and clustering because of strong linkage in the cohort. Across roughly 420 genotyped donors of the cohort, an average of roughly 230,000 unique TCR beta nucleotide sequences per donor were sequenced, and approximately 17% of those sequences were non-productive. Summary of the overall study and its limitations: Some IMGT-functional V segments, including TRBV6-2 and TRBV6-3, could not be distinguished by the 87-base-pair reads and were therefore excluded. The earlier analysis of approximately 540 of the donors excluded over 15 rarely observed V segments, including chromosome 9 orphons, because counts were too low. A group of highly shared sequence variants was considered likely to be a technical artifact of the sequencing pipeline. Linkage disequilibrium might explain the correlated functional status among segregating V segments, but an unknown experimental factor could not be ruled out. A later genetic analysis reported fewer N-insertions in productive TCRs among donors in an Asian-associated ancestry cluster than the roughly 620-donor mean. While some public TCRs were present in many individuals, most TCR sequences turned up only very rarely across donors. The authors suggested that the approach could potentially be extended to other disease states and immunological phenotypes. A further reported finding was that TCR beta sequences accurately predicted the HLA-A and HLA-B alleles for most subjects in the first cohort. In an earlier analysis of fewer than 750 of the donors, most TCR beta V segments were observed in productive rearrangements about 90% or about 30% of the time, broadly matching IMGT annotations. In vitro tests confirmed that a few of the cytomegalovirus-associated TCR beta chains recognize cytomegalovirus antigens. In a later analysis, the rate of TCR association differed among HLA loci, with DRB1 alleles having the most associated TCRs and HLA-C alleles having the fewest. HLA typing was unavailable for some donors at each locus, so association tests used only the typed subset. The presence/absence analyses assumed that sequencing depth was roughly uniform across donors, and that assumption may not be true. The cohort was sequenced for TCR beta chains only, and without alpha or paired-chain data the features that could be detected were limited. In the study, 150 to 200 TCR beta chains were listed as associated with cytomegalovirus. The only immune exposure information available for the cohort was CMV serostatus. Assigning TCR associations to individual alleles was difficult when HLA alleles, especially DR and DQ, strongly co-occurred. The classifier was reported to diagnose cytomegalovirus status with high specificity and sensitivity in both the original cohort and the validation cohort. In a later analysis, about 16,000 TCR beta sequences were associated with specific HLA alleles at a false discovery rate of 0.05. In a later genetic analysis, a missense DCLRE1C variant was associated with V-gene and J-gene trimming of TCR beta chains, and the association was replicated in an independent cohort. In a later analysis, HLA-associated TCR beta chains were found to be more clonally expanded and to have lower generation probabilities than equally common non-associated chains. According to a later analysis, most CMV-associated TCR beta chains appeared to be HLA-restricted, and the HLA associations seemed to be driven largely by CMV exposure. According to a later analysis, parvovirus B19, influenza, CMV and Epstein-Barr virus appeared linked to several top co-occurrence clusters.

Receptors were amplified or captured by the immunoSEQ multiplex PCR assay. The multiplex PCR relied on a mix of 60 forward primers for TCR Vbeta segments and 13 reverse primers for TCR Jbeta segments. Amplification of the CDR3 region of rearranged TCR beta genes was performed with a multiplex PCR assay on genomic DNA. The amplified TCR beta libraries were sequenced on the Illumina HiSeq System as 87-base-pair reads. In the original analysis: A later analysis counted tens of millions of unique TCR beta chains across the approximately 700 repertoires, and 10 million to 12 million of these chains were shared by at least two donors. To remove PCR and sequencing errors, raw reads were error-corrected and collapsed into unique sequences using a nearest-neighbor algorithm that merged closely related sequences. To assign V, D and J gene segments, CDR3 sequences were aligned to IMGT reference sequences. For a sequence to be retained, a match of at least six nucleotides to both a V gene segment and a J gene segment was required. Rearrangements were called productive when the CDR3 lacked stop codons and stayed in frame with V and J; all others were non-productive. Following IMGT convention, CDR3 was defined as the stretch from the second conserved V-encoded cysteine up to the conserved J-encoded phenylalanine. The earlier analysis of 587 of the donors excluded sequences that lacked an unambiguous match to a single V gene segment. In an earlier analysis of 500 to 750 of the donors, V segments were called functional above 56.7% productive rearrangements and were called segregating when the between-donor standard deviation exceeded 5%. A statistical classification framework was built for diagnosing cytomegalovirus status from the catalog of TCR beta chain sequences. In a later analysis, TCR nucleotide sequences were compared against IMGT/GENE-DB human TR gene sequences so that V and J genes could be assigned. In a later analysis, CDR3 sequences and most-parsimonious VDJ recombination scenarios were assigned using the TCRdist pipeline. A later analysis defined each TCR beta chain by its CDR3 amino acid sequence plus V-gene family, and excluded reads lacking a unique V-gene family. As a way to deal with suspected cross-contamination and a sequencing artifact, a later analysis dropped under 600 nucleotide sequences that were highly shared and had low generation probability. In a later analysis, a clonal expansion index for each public chain was calculated from normalized within-repertoire ranks of inferred template counts. Generation probabilities in a later analysis came from a VDJ recombination model fitted to out-of-frame rearrangements, and those results were checked against IGoR. A later analysis scored TCR-TCR, TCR-HLA and TCR-CMV co-occurrence with hypergeometric tests, applying a repertoire-size bias correction to TCR pairs. In a later analysis, false discovery rates were estimated by permuting HLA or CMV assignments 20 times. In a later analysis, co-occurring TCRs were grouped with DBSCAN, and TCRdist sequence similarity was added when clustering was performed within HLA-allele-positive subsets. Repertoires with fewer than 30,000 or more than 120,000 public chains, plus five repertoires with anomalous nucleotide sharing, were excluded from co-occurrence clustering. As stored in TCRdb, this immuneACCESS dataset retains in-frame rearrangements with V and J assigned. A fraction of the clones does not appear; measured against another copy, unresolved V genes explain less than half of the discrepancy, and the remainder lacks a known reason. That table furnishes V, J and clone size, whereas the DNA furnished D and trimming. The sample table contains about 130,000 clones; only one count was recorded for about 80% of them. The ten largest clones take up around 9.9% of the sample.

With respect to this clone: The antigen it binds to is not known. One base away there is no much larger clone; base qualities are not given.

Germline trimming amounts to 9 bases on V and 3 bases on J, with 6 as the count of junction bases outside the gene matches. The germline V gene yields ENHRY for CDR1 and SYGVKD for CDR2. Including the terminal cysteine and phenylalanine, the CDR3 comprises 13 residues. The sequence is cut down to CDR3 DNA, 39 bases in frame from base 1. The cohort was made up of 666 healthy bone marrow donors. All cohort members were sampled while nominally healthy, although unrecorded immune exposures were likely present. The donor was CMV seropositive and belonged to the group of 250 to 350 seropositive cohort members. Each donor provided a peripheral blood sample, and peripheral blood mononuclear cells were used for TCR beta sequencing. Genomic DNA extraction from the blood cell samples was performed with the Qiagen DNeasy Blood Extraction Kit.

In this chain, TRBV10-3 is recombined with TRBJ2-7; TRBD2 lines up with 9 middle nucleotides. The sequencing sample was made of PBMCs. The TCR comes from a man under 40 in good health and CMV-seropositive. CDR3 reads: CAILSGSGYEQYF. The DNA sequence follows: TGTGCCATTCTTAGCGGGAGCGGCTACGAGCAGTACTTC.